Sequencing of this TCR beta chain was carried out in a study of identical twins. The CDR3 spans 16 residues. V lost 3 bases, J lost 9 bases, and 12 bases stayed unmatched. CDR1 is SGDLS and CDR2 is YYNGEE in the germline V gene. On this clonotype: The antigen is not known.

General study results and limits: Because invariant MAIT and iNKT cells could be present, zero-insertion analyses could be partly confounded. Insertions were reduced in abundant cord blood beta clonotypes but not in memory repertoires. Cross-sectional statistics underpinned the conclusions; the same donors were not followed.

Each CDR3 protein gets one entry after TCRdb re-called the 5' RACE reads with MiXCR. The data contain around 230,000 distinct CDR3 sequences, approximately 5.9% of them seen just once; the ten biggest clones take up about 15%. These data also featured in a second study, about T cells expressing NK-cell markers. As that study records: The use of an anti-gamma-delta TCR antibody, which was added in several experiments, restricted sorting to T cells expressing alpha-beta TCR.

The J gene is TRBJ2-2, the V gene TRBV9, with 9 bases fitting TRBD2. The TCR comes from a young woman in good health. Sequencing was performed on CD8+ T cells sorted from blood. CDR3 coding DNA: TGTGCCAGCAGCGGAGAAGCGGGAGGTGAGACCAGGGAGCTGTTTTTT. Amino acids: CASSGEAGGETRELFF.